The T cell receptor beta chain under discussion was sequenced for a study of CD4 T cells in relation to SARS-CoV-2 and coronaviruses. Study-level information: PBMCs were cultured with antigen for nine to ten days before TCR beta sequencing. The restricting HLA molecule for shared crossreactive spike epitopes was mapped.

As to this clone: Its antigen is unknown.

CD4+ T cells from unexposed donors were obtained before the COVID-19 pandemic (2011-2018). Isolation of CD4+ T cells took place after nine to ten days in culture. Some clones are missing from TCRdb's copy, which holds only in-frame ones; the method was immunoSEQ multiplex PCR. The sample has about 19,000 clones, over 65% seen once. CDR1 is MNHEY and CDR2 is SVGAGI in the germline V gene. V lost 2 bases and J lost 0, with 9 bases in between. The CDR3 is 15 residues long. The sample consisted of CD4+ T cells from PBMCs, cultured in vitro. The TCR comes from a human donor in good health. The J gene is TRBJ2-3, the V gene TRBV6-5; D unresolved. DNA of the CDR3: TGTGCCAGCAGTTACGGGTCCACTAGCACAGATACGCAGTATTTT. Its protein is CASSYGSTSTDTQYF.